The text below deals with one TCR beta chain. These data are taken from a study of CD8 T cells in Susac syndrome. On the study more broadly: When blood was collected, patients with Susac syndrome were therapy-naive, were taking corticosteroids, or were receiving intravenous immunoglobulin alone.

When the RNA was reverse transcribed, random hexamers were used with an input of about 0.5 to 1 ug. TCRdb analysed the immunoSEQ multiplex PCR reads with MiXCR anew, one entry per CDR3 protein. The sample records 77,000 or so distinct CDR3 sequences, 93% being singletons. CD8+ and CD4+ T cells from blood underwent TCR beta sequencing, which was carried out in a high-throughput format. The sequencing input was CD4+ T cells from PBMCs. The receptor was isolated from a human donor with Susac syndrome.

CDR3 bases: TGTGCCAGCTCACCGGGGTGGTGGGGCACAGATACGCAGTATTTT. Encoded protein: CASSPGWWGTDTQYF. J is TRBJ2-3 and V is TRBV18; D ambiguous. The CDR3 is 15 residues long. The V end lost 3 bases, the J end lost 1 base, and 11 bases lay between the germline ends. Germline V gene sequence: CDR1 KGHSH, CDR2 LQKENI.